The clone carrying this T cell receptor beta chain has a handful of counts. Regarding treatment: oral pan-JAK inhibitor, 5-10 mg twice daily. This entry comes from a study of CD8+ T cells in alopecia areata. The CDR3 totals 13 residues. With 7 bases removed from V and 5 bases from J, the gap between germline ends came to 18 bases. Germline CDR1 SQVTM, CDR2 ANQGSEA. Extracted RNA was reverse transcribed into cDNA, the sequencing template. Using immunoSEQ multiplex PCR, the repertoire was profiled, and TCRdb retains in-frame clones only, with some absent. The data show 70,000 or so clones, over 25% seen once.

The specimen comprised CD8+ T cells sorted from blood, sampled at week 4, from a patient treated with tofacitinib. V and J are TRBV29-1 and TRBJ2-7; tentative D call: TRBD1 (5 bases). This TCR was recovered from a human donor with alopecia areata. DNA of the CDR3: TGCAGCGCCTGGACATGGGTAGACAACGAGCAGTACTTC. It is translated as CSAWTWVDNEQYF.